What follows describes a single T cell receptor beta chain. Its antigen is unidentified. The same CDR3 arises from other DNA sequences in this sample as well. The data were produced by immunoSEQ multiplex PCR, yet TCRdb's version contains in-frame clones alone and is incomplete. The sample consists of about 410,000 clones, around 85% of them appearing once. This specimen belongs to a study of Ad26.COV2.S vaccination and SARS-CoV-2 variants. Study conclusions and caveats: Total T cell responses may have been underestimated by the TCR breadth and depth analyses.

The sample's treatment: around 19 received Ad26.COV2.S at low or high dose, single or two shots; about 5 received placebo; per-sample allocation not given. The samples date from day 63 after the first vaccine or placebo injection. Sample: peripheral blood, taken in a trial of Ad26.COV2.S vaccine versus placebo. This clonotype was obtained from a person aged 18 to 59 who received the Ad26.COV2.S COVID-19 vaccine or a placebo.

CDR3 coding DNA: TGCGCCAGCAGCCTCAGGGTGAACACTGAAGCTTTCTTT. Protein product: CASSLRVNTEAFF. This sequence joins TRBV5-1 and TRBJ1-1, with a weak D call TRBD1 (5 bases). Germline CDR1 and CDR2: SGHRS and YFSETQ. V was trimmed by 4 bases and J by 0 bases, leaving 7 bases between them. CDR3 length: 13 residues.